Each of the 9 T cell receptor beta chains below was sequenced from the same sample in a study of blood T cell repertoires in COVID-19. Produced via immunoSEQ multiplex PCR; TCRdb's table is partial and in-frame only. This sample yields approximately 68,000 clones, of which roughly 80% are seen a single time; 8.5% to 10% belongs to the top ten. Input material: peripheral blood. The receptors stem from a woman between 45 and 65 years old with acute or convalescent COVID-19.

In nucleotides, the CDR3 is TGTGCCATCAGTGAGGAAGTACAGGGCAGAAACACCATATATTTT. It encodes CAISEEVQGRNTIYF. The chain joins TRBV10-3 to TRBJ1-3, with D possibly being TRBD1 (6 bases). Germline CDR1 and CDR2: ENHRY and SYGVKD. V was clipped by 2 bases and J by 5 bases, with 13 bases between them. CDR3 length equals 15 residues.

The sample holds a few counts of this clone. Here the CDR3 DNA reads TGTGCCAGCAGCAACCCCCTTGAGGCAGATACGCAGTATTTT. It codes for CASSNPLEADTQYF. The genes are TRBV7-3 and TRBJ2-3, with D hard to call. CDR3 length equals 14 residues. Germline V gene data show CDR1 as SGHTA and CDR2 as FQGTGA. V lost 5 bases to trimming and J lost 4 bases, with 13 bases between them.

This chain connects TRBV2 to TRBJ1-1, with D maybe TRBD1 (5 bases). Germline V gene sequence: CDR1 SNHLY, CDR2 FYNNEI. The ends were cut back, 8 bases at V and 11 bases at J, with 15 bases in the middle. This CDR3 contains 11 residues. CDR3 nucleotides: TGTGCCAGCGGAAGTATGAAGGGGGCTTTCTTT. Residues: CASGSMKGAFF.

The chain uses TRBV3-1 (or the pseudogene TRBV3-2) and TRBJ2-1; TRBD2 agrees at 7 bases. The trim removed 4 bases at V and 7 bases at J, leaving 16 bases unmatched. The CDR3 runs 17 residues. Germline V gene lookup returns CDR1 LGHDT and CDR2 YNNKEL (reference sequence). The CDR3 DNA reads TGTGCCAGCAGCCGGTTAAGGGCGCGGGAGATTGGGAATGAGCAGTTCTTC. It codes for CASSRLRAREIGNEQFF.

In DNA form, the CDR3 reads TGTGCCAGCTCACCAGGGAGGGAGGAAAAACTGTTTTTT. Residues: CASSPGREEKLFF. J is TRBJ1-4 and V is TRBV18; D gene ambiguous. This CDR3 contains 13 residues. Germline-derived CDR1 and CDR2 are KGHSH and LQKENI. Trimming cost V 2 bases and J 8 bases, with 9 bases left between them.

V usage is TRBV27 and J usage is TRBJ1-5, with D perhaps matching TRBD1 (5 bases). The germline CDR1 and CDR2 sequences are MNHEY and SMNVEV (reference sequence). V was cut by 2 bases and J by 0 bases, with 11 bases left in between. The CDR3 is made up of 16 amino acids. The CDR3 here is CASSLGAGYSNQPQHF. DNA of the CDR3: TGTGCCAGCAGTTTAGGGGCGGGGTATAGCAATCAGCCCCAGCATTTT.

This chain joins TRBV6-5 and TRBJ1-1, with D tentatively TRBD1 (5 bases). The CDR3 is 14 amino acids. The germline V gene encodes CDR1 MNHEY and CDR2 SVGAGI. The V gene lost 9 bases and the J gene lost 3 bases, with 17 bases spanning the gap. The CDR3: CASDPGGGHTEAFF. The CDR3 nucleotides are TGTGCCAGTGACCCCGGGGGAGGACACACTGAAGCTTTCTTT.

J is TRBJ2-3 and V is TRBV6-2 or TRBV6-3, with D tentatively TRBD2 (6 bases). The germline CDR1 and CDR2 sequences are MNHEY and SVGEGT. This CDR3 is 15 amino acids long. Trimming removed 2 bases from V and 0 bases from J, with 9 bases in between. The CDR3 DNA sequence: TGTGCCAGCAGTTACATGGGACTGAGCACAGATACGCAGTATTTT. Its translation: CASSYMGLSTDTQYF.

This clone came up a few times. This rearrangement joins TRBV6-4 to TRBJ2-1; 9 positions agree with TRBD2. After removal of 4 bases from V and 6 bases from J, the junction contained 7 bases not matched to a gene. CDR1 and CDR2 (germline): MRHNA, SNTAGT. The CDR3 is made up of 15 amino acids. CDR3 sequence reads: CASSVEVAGVNEQFF. The DNA for the CDR3 is TGTGCCAGCAGTGTCGAGGTAGCGGGGGTCAATGAGCAGTTCTTC.